This T cell receptor (beta chain) appears in the sequencing data of a study of blood T cell repertoires in COVID-19. For the study at large: Sources were T cells, B-cell-depleted T cells, or PBMCs; the material itself was cDNA or gDNA.

Only in-frame clones appear in the TCRdb table, and some are missing; sequencing was by immunoSEQ multiplex PCR. The sample has more than 95,000 clones, 87% seen once. CDR3 length: 12 residues. V dropped 7 bases and J dropped 6 bases, with 9 bases sitting between them. Germline CDR1 is MNHEY and CDR2 is SVGAGI. The sequenced material came from peripheral blood. The sequence was collected from a man aged 50 to 60 in a cohort sampled during active COVID-19. The chain combines TRBV6-5 with TRBJ2-2; maybe TRBD2 (5 bases). The CDR3 is CASTRGSGELFF. The CDR3 DNA sequence: TGTGCCAGCACCCGAGGGTCCGGGGAGCTGTTTTTT.